This T cell receptor beta chain was retrieved from a study of blood T cell repertoires in COVID-19. As for the study in general: Sample material is recorded as cDNA or gDNA derived from T cells, B-cell-depleted T cells, or PBMCs.

In the authors' workflow: Researchers report that nucleated cell counts were estimated from reference gene primer amplification. Sequenced by immunoSEQ multiplex PCR; TCRdb stores in-frame clones only, minus some. V, J and clone size are taken as reported in that table, and D and trimming were inferred from the DNA itself. The repertoire holds roughly 200,000 clones, with roughly 84% as singletons. Germline lookup yields CDR1 MDHEN and CDR2 SYDVKM. CDR3 length: 15 amino acids. Trimming removed 3 bases from V and 4 bases from J, with 15 bases in between. Sample: peripheral blood. This receptor was obtained from a human donor in a cohort sampled during active COVID-19. The chain carries TRBV28 and TRBJ1-2, with D perhaps TRBD1 (6 bases). The CDR3 region has the DNA TGTGCCAGCAGTTTCAGGACAGTAGCTGTCTATGGCTACACCTTC. Amino acid sequence: CASSFRTVAVYGYTF.